The clone carrying this TCR beta chain turned up a few times. TCRdb reprocessed the 5' RACE reads with MiXCR, giving one entry per CDR3 protein. The data contain 300,000 to 350,000 distinct CDR3 sequences, 9% to 15% of them seen just once; the ten biggest clones take up just over 7%. The CDR3 runs 15 residues. Germline V gene sequence: CDR1 SQVTM, CDR2 ANQGSEA. The V and J ends lost 6 bases and 1 base respectively, with 16 bases between them. These data belong to a study of identical twins. The sample also formed part of further work on yellow fever vaccine responses in identical twins.

Input material: CD8+ T cells sorted from blood. This chain uses TRBV29-1 with TRBJ1-3, with D perhaps TRBD1 (6 bases). The clonotype was recovered from a woman under 30 in good health. This chain's CDR3 is CSVGTGLGSGNTIYF. CDR3 DNA: TGCAGCGTCGGTACAGGGTTAGGATCTGGAAACACCATATATTTT. The full variable domain, rest sourced from reference TRBV29-1 and TRBJ1-3, is SAVISQKPSRDICQRGTSLTIQCQVDSQVTMMFWYRQQPGQSLTLIATANQGSEATYESGFVIDKFPISRPNLTFSTLTVSNMSPEDSSIYLCSVGTGLGSGNTIYFGEGSWLTVV.